The rows below give T cell receptor beta chains drawn from one sample of a study of untreated major depressive disorder. Here immunoSEQ multiplex PCR was the method, and the copy in TCRdb shows in-frame clones only, minus some. The repertoire has under 25,000 clones, more than 90% of them found once; the top ten carry around 0.6%. The sample comprised CD4+ T cells from PBMCs. The receptor source for this set is a middle-aged woman with major depressive disorder. CDR3s include the opening cysteine and the closing phenylalanine or tryptophan. Fields, in order: V gene, clone size, D gene, J gene, CDR3 DNA, CDR3 protein. The D gene is left open where the match is weak. The size of a clone is reported for some rows only, either as once, few or many, or as a class for expanded clones.

TRBV10-3	-	-	TRBJ2-2	TGTGCCATCAGTGTTCAGGGGTCCGCCGGGGAGCTGTTTTTT	CAISVQGSAGELFF
TRBV4-1	-	TRBD2	TRBJ2-3	TGCGCCAGCAGCCACCCAAGTCTCATGTCTAGCGGGGGCACAGATACGCAGTATTTT	CASSHPSLMSSGGTDTQYF
TRBV7-2	-	TRBD1	TRBJ2-3	TGTGCCAGCAGCCGGGACAGGGTCACAGATACGCAGTATTTT	CASSRDRVTDTQYF
TRBV25-1	-	-	TRBJ1-1	TGTGCCAGCAGCCTGGCAGGTACCGAAGCTTTCTTT	CASSLAGTEAFF
TRBV11-2	-	-	TRBJ1-1	TGTGCCAGCAGCTTAGATCCCGGGATGAGACCTTTCTTT	CASSLDPGMRPFF
TRBV5-1	-	-	TRBJ2-3	TGCGCCAGCAGCTTGTCGTCGGATACGCAGTATTTT	CASSLSSDTQYF
TRBV15	-	-	TRBJ2-5	TGTGCCACCAGCAGAGATCGTCGTGGGGCCCAAGAGACCCAGTACTTC	CATSRDRRGAQETQYF
TRBV5-6	-	-	TRBJ2-6	TGTGCCAGCAGCTTGTTGGGCTCCTGGGAGTCTGGGGCCAACGTCCTGACTTTC	CASSLLGSWESGANVLTF
TRBV2	-	TRBD1	TRBJ2-1	TGTGCCAGCAGATACGACAGGGGGTCCTACAATGAGCAGTTCTTC	CASRYDRGSYNEQFF
TRBV9	-	TRBD2	TRBJ2-1	TGTGCCAGCAGCGTATCTAGCGGGAGAGGCGAGCAGTTCTTC	CASSVSSGRGEQFF
TRBV11-2	-	TRBD1	TRBJ1-3	TGTGCCAGCACGATACAGGGGGCAATCGGAAACACCATATATTTT	CASTIQGAIGNTIYF
TRBV11-2	-	-	TRBJ1-5	TGTGCCAGCAGCTTAGAGGACAGAAACAATCAGCCCCAGCATTTT	CASSLEDRNNQPQHF
TRBV5-1	-	-	TRBJ2-2	TGCGCCAGCAGCTTAGGAAACACCGGGGAGCTGTTTTTT	CASSLGNTGELFF
TRBV9	once	-	TRBJ1-1	TGTGCCAGCAATAAGTTGGATACCGCCAGAGCTGAAGCTTTCTTT	CASNKLDTARAEAFF
TRBV18	-	TRBD1	TRBJ1-1	TGTGCCAGCTCCCGGGACAGAAACGCTGAAGCTTTCTTT	CASSRDRNAEAFF
TRBV5-4	-	-	TRBJ1-2	TGTGCCAGCAGCTTGATCAGGGGTCTCGGCTACACCTTC	CASSLIRGLGYTF
TRBV9	-	TRBD2	TRBJ2-5	TGTGCCAGCAGCGTAGGACTAGCGGGGGTTAAAGAGACCCAGTACTTC	CASSVGLAGVKETQYF
TRBV29-1	-	TRBD1	TRBJ1-1	TGCAGCGTTGAAGGGGGGACGCGGACAGGGGAAGCTTTCTTT	CSVEGGTRTGEAFF
TRBV4-3	-	-	TRBJ1-2	TGCGCCAGCAGCCAAGCGGGGCAGGGCATTGTCGACTACACCTTC	CASSQAGQGIVDYTF
TRBV30	-	-	TRBJ1-2	TGTGCCTGGAGTGGTGGGTCCTATGGCTACACCTTC	CAWSGGSYGYTF
TRBV6-6	-	-	TRBJ1-3	TGTGCCAGCAGTTCCCTAGGCAGGGTGGATGGAAACACCATATATTTT	CASSSLGRVDGNTIYF
TRBV7-3	-	-	TRBJ2-2	TGTGCCAGCAGCTTAAAAGGGGCAGGGACCGGGGAGCTGTTTTTT	CASSLKGAGTGELFF
TRBV7-9	-	TRBD1	TRBJ2-7	TGTGCCAGCAGCTTGGGACAGGGGGGAACCTACGAGCAGTACTTC	CASSLGQGGTYEQYF
TRBV6-1	-	TRBD1	TRBJ1-3	TGTGCCAGTTCCGATGGGACAGGGTCTGGAAACACCATATATTTT	CASSDGTGSGNTIYF
TRBV10-2	-	-	TRBJ1-2	TGCGCCAGCAGTGGGGGAAGGGGCTATGGCTACACCTTC	CASSGGRGYGYTF
TRBV6-6	-	TRBD2	TRBJ2-3	TGTGCCAGCAGTTCACTAGCGGGAGAGAGGGGGACGCAGTATTTT	CASSSLAGERGTQYF
TRBV5-1	-	TRBD1	TRBJ1-5	TGCGCCAGCAGCTTGGCGGCAGGGGGCCAGCCCCAGCATTTT	CASSLAAGGQPQHF
TRBV7-2	-	-	TRBJ1-2	TGTGCCAGCAGCCCAGGGGTGAGAGGCTACACCTTC	CASSPGVRGYTF